The 5 T cell receptor beta chains below come from one sample, sequenced in a study of CDR3 diversity in severe acne. TCRdb ran MiXCR on the PCR reads and lists one entry per CDR3 protein. The sample carries some 85,000 distinct CDR3 sequences, approximately 49% recorded once. Sequenced: blood. These receptors all stem from a male donor with severe acne vulgaris.

This clonotype appeared a few times. The CDR3 here is CASSPPAGQGSGEQYF. DNA of the CDR3: TGTGCCAGCAGTCCCCCCGCCGGACAGGGATCGGGCGAGCAGTACTTC. The chain recombines TRBV25-1 with TRBJ2-7; TRBD1 aligns across 8 bases. J was trimmed by 6 bases and V by 5 bases; bases with no gene match: 15. Germline assignment: CDR1 MGHDK and CDR2 SYGVNS. This CDR3 contains 16 residues.

This clonotype was detected a few times. The J gene is TRBJ2-2, the V gene TRBV19; D gene unclear. Germline V gene data show CDR1 as LNHDA and CDR2 as SQIVND (reference sequence). This CDR3 spans 11 amino acids. V was trimmed by 9 bases and J by 5 bases, leaving 7 bases between them. The CDR3 sequence is CASTRTGELFF. CDR3 nucleotides: TGTGCCAGCACCCGGACCGGGGAGCTGTTTTTT.

This clonotype came up a few times. The junction shows a germline mismatch at one end, possibly a read error. The gene calls are TRBV29-1 and TRBJ1-3; D gene unclear. This CDR3 comprises 13 residues. Germline values: CDR1 SQVTM, CDR2 ANQGSEA. This CDR3 is CSVERISGNTMYF. CDR3 DNA: TGCAGCGTTGAGCGGATCTCTGGAAACACCATGTATTTT. The full variable domain, in which reference TRBV29-1 and TRBJ1-3 provide the parts outside the CDR3, is SAVISQKPSRDICQRGTSLTIQCQVDSQVTMMFWYRQQPGQSLTLIATANQGSEATYESGFVIDKFPISRPNLTFSTLTVSNMSPEDSSIYLCSVERISGNTMYFGEGSWLTVV.

Here the CDR3 reads CASSDAPPRAFGPQHF. As DNA, the CDR3 is TGTGCCAGCAGTGACGCGCCCCCGCGTGCCTTTGGGCCCCAGCATTTT. The gene calls are TRBV6-1 and TRBJ1-5; D is uncertain. Germline V gene data show CDR1 as MNHNS and CDR2 as SASEGT. Trimming left V 3 bases short and J 9 bases short, with 21 bases between. The CDR3 contains 16 residues.

The chain employs TRBV5-1 and TRBJ2-7; 8 nucleotides align to TRBD1. V shed 0 bases, J shed 0 bases, and the junction held 5 bases outside the gene matches. The CDR3 extends over 16 amino acids. The germline CDR1 and CDR2 sequences are SGHRS and YFSETQ. The CDR3 loop is CASSLVLGQASYEQYF. The CDR3, as DNA: TGCGCCAGCAGCTTGGTACTGGGACAGGCCTCCTACGAGCAGTACTTC.